This T cell receptor (beta chain) was identified during a study of T-cell memory formation after mild COVID-19. As for the study in general: Clustering of TCRs was largely donor specific. Findings and limits, study-wide: Day 15 to 85 contractors were CD4/CD8 balanced; later expanders leaned CD4+.

Constant-segment primers were used for 5'RACE, and the resulting TCR alpha and TCR beta cDNA libraries carried sample barcodes and UMIs. TCRdb itself ran the 5' RACE reads through MiXCR, one entry per CDR3 protein. The sample records 220,000 or so distinct CDR3 sequences, over 9.5% being singletons. V was pared by 6 bases and J by 9 bases, with 18 bases between. CDR1 is SGHVS, CDR2 FNYEAQ, per germline. The CDR3 loop spans 14 amino acids. In this sample, this clonotype turned up many times. Its antigen is currently unknown. This sequence was found in a man aged 18 to 29 who had mild COVID-19 (a few samples of this study predate the infection). Cell type and time point are not known. The sample was PBMCs or a T cell subset sorted from them (not recorded which). The chain carries TRBV7-6 and TRBJ2-1, with a possible D match to TRBD1 (6 bases). CDR3 residues: CASSKTQGFGEQFF. CDR3 DNA: TGTGCCAGCAGTAAAACCCAGGGGTTTGGTGAGCAGTTCTTC.